One sample yielded the 21 T cell receptor beta chains listed below, sequenced in a study of shared clonotypes between healthy human individuals. TCRdb's table, derived via immunoSEQ multiplex PCR, lists solely in-frame clones and lacks some. The table has about 2 million clones, about 95% seen once. Naive CD8 cells lacked CD45RO, underwent positive selection for CCR7 and left out terminally differentiated effector memory CD45RA+ cells. The sequencing input was naive CD8+ T cells sorted from blood. All receptors come from a man aged 18 to 29 in good health.

This clone has only one observation. The genes are TRBV28 and TRBJ2-1; tentatively, D is TRBD2 (5 bases). V lost 3 bases and J lost 9, with 15 bases in between. Per germline, CDR1 MDHEN and CDR2 SYDVKM. The CDR3 extends over 14 amino acids. The CDR3 protein is CASSFWGESGEQFF. The CDR3 nucleotides are TGTGCCAGCAGTTTTTGGGGAGAGTCGGGTGAGCAGTTCTTC.

Of note for this clone: Other DNA sequences within the sample encode an identical CDR3. The V call is TRBV6-5, the J call TRBJ2-7; D may correspond to TRBD1 or TRBD2 (5 bases each). Germline V gives CDR1 MNHEY, CDR2 SVGAGI. V was pared by 4 bases and J by 7 bases, with 11 bases between. The CDR3 is made up of 12 amino acids. CDR3 region: CASSFRGGEQYF. CDR3 nucleotides: TGTGCCAGCAGTTTCCGTGGGGGTGAGCAGTACTTC.

The chain is built from TRBV6-5 and TRBJ2-7; unclear D gene. CDR3 length: 14 amino acids. Trimming pared 2 bases from V and 0 bases from J, leaving 8 bases between. Germline V gene sequence: CDR1 MNHEY, CDR2 SVGAGI. CDR3 amino acids: CASSYKDDSYEQYF. CDR3 nucleotide sequence: TGTGCCAGCAGTTACAAGGACGACTCCTACGAGCAGTACTTC.

The gene calls are TRBV2 and TRBJ2-5, with D possibly TRBD1 on 5 matching bases. CDR1 and CDR2 (germline): SNHLY, FYNNEI. This CDR3 has 14 residues. The V end was cut by 1 base, the J end by 4 bases, with 10 bases between. The CDR3 loop is CASSEEGRGETQYF. As DNA, the CDR3 is TGTGCCAGCAGTGAAGAGGGTAGGGGAGAGACCCAGTACTTC.

The chain joins TRBV2 to TRBJ2-3; D may be TRBD2 (6 bases). Germline-derived CDR1 and CDR2 are SNHLY and FYNNEI. The CDR3 totals 15 residues. V lost 1 base and J lost 0, with 8 bases in between. CDR3 sequence (DNA): TGTGCCAGCAGTGAAGGGGGGAGGAGCACAGATACGCAGTATTTT. Its translation is CASSEGGRSTDTQYF.

The chain recombines TRBV10-3 with TRBJ2-5; 12 positions agree with TRBD2. The J segment lost 1 base and the V segment lost 3 bases, leaving 6 bases of the junction unmatched. Germline lookup yields CDR1 ENHRY and CDR2 SYGVKD. CDR3 length: 17 amino acids. The CDR3 reads CAISDELAGGFQETQYF. As DNA, the CDR3 is TGTGCCATCAGTGATGAACTAGCGGGGGGCTTCCAAGAGACCCAGTACTTC.

V is TRBV27 and J is TRBJ2-1; unclear D gene. V gave up 5 bases and J gave up 3 bases, with 14 bases separating them. This CDR3 is built from 15 residues. CDR1 and CDR2 from the germline V gene are MNHEY and SMNVEV (reference sequence). CDR3 region: CASSLERASYNEQFF. In DNA, the CDR3 is TGTGCCAGCAGTCTCGAAAGGGCTAGCTACAATGAGCAGTTCTTC.

V gene TRBV13 combines with J gene TRBJ2-1, with TRBD2 matching 7 bases. Germline V gene lookup returns CDR1 PRHDT and CDR2 FYEKMQ (reference sequence). The CDR3 consists of 14 residues. J gave up 7 bases and V 4 bases, and 7 bases lay outside the gene matches. Here the CDR3 reads CASSSALAKNEQFF. DNA of the CDR3: TGTGCCAGCAGCTCGGCACTAGCGAAGAATGAGCAGTTCTTC.

CDR3 bases: TGTGCCAGCAGCCAAGCACCGGGACAGGGTAACTACGAGCAGTACTTC. Its protein is CASSQAPGQGNYEQYF. The chain has TRBV4-2 and TRBJ2-7; 9 bases map to TRBD1. CDR1 LGHNA and CDR2 YNFKEQ come from the germline V gene. Unmatched junction bases numbered 7, after V lost 1 base and J lost 3 bases. The CDR3 totals 16 residues.

The chain employs TRBV15 and TRBJ1-4; TRBD1 matches 9 bases. Germline lookup yields CDR1 LNHNV and CDR2 YYDKDF (reference sequence). This CDR3 is 14 amino acids long. Trimming took 10 bases from V and 8 from J; bases not matched to a gene: 11. The CDR3 spells CASSGTGLGEKLFF. The CDR3 nucleotides are TGTGCCAGCAGTGGGACAGGGCTAGGAGAAAAACTGTTTTTT.

This clone was seen a single time. DNA for the CDR3: TGTGCCAGCAGTGAATTCAACAGCTACCATGGCTACACCTTC. Its protein product is CASSEFNSYHGYTF. The chain couples TRBV6-1 to TRBJ1-2; D is unresolved. CDR1 MNHNS and CDR2 SASEGT come from the germline V gene. The V gene lost 2 bases and the J gene lost 6 bases, with 13 bases spanning the gap. The CDR3 sequence is 14 residues long.

V and J are TRBV6-1 and TRBJ1-2; D is unclear. CDR3 length equals 12 residues. Germline loops: CDR1 MNHNS, CDR2 SASEGT. Trimming removed 2 bases from V and 6 bases from J, with 7 bases in between. CDR3 DNA sequence: TGTGCCAGCAGTGAACGATCTAATGGCTACACCTTC. Translated, it gives CASSERSNGYTF.

This chain connects TRBV28 to TRBJ2-7, with D perhaps assigned TRBD1 or TRBD2 (5 bases each). The CDR3 is 19 amino acids. V was cut by 4 bases and J by 0 bases, with 25 bases left in between. The germline V gene encodes CDR1 MDHEN and CDR2 SYDVKM. The CDR3: CASSSVRTGSALSSYEQYF. The CDR3 region has the DNA TGTGCCAGCAGTTCAGTAAGAACAGGTAGCGCGCTAAGCTCCTACGAGCAGTACTTC.

This chain connects TRBV25-1 to TRBJ1-1, with D unresolved. Germline V gene data show CDR1 as MGHDK and CDR2 as SYGVNS. V was cut by 0 bases and J by 1 base, with 6 bases left in between. The length of the CDR3 is 14 residues. The CDR3 loop reads CASSEYSANTEAFF. As DNA, the CDR3 is TGTGCCAGCAGTGAATATTCAGCGAACACTGAAGCTTTCTTT.

The V call is TRBV5-6, the J call TRBJ2-3; unclear D gene. This CDR3 has 15 amino acids. Deletions cut 0 bases from V and 6 bases from J, with 14 bases between. Germline V gene data show CDR1 as SGHDT and CDR2 as YYEEEE. This CDR3 reads CASSLGLGNWDTQYF. The CDR3 DNA follows: TGTGCCAGCAGCTTGGGTCTGGGAAATTGGGATACGCAGTATTTT.

V and J are TRBV29-1 and TRBJ2-1, with 11 bases fitting TRBD1. Germline lookup yields CDR1 SQVTM and CDR2 ANQGSEA. The CDR3 has 15 amino acids. The V and J ends lost 5 bases and 7 bases, in that order; junction bases with no gene match: 10. CDR3 loop: CSVPTGTGGINEQFF. As DNA, the CDR3 is TGCAGCGTTCCTACCGGGACAGGGGGAATTAATGAGCAGTTCTTC.

This chain uses TRBV27 with TRBJ2-7; D possibly uses TRBD1 or TRBD2 (6 bases each). Germline V gives CDR1 MNHEY, CDR2 SMNVEV (reference sequence). V was shortened by 1 base and J by 5 bases, with 18 bases between the two germline ends. CDR3 length: 16 amino acids. CDR3 loop: CASSLLGGALFDEQYF. The CDR3, as DNA: TGTGCCAGCAGTTTATTGGGGGGCGCCCTTTTCGACGAGCAGTACTTC.

V usage is TRBV2 and J usage is TRBJ1-2; possible D gene TRBD1, 6 bases. V lost 6 bases and J lost 3, with 20 bases in between. The CDR3 extends over 16 amino acids. Per the germline V gene, CDR1 is SNHLY and CDR2 is FYNNEI. The CDR3 here is CASSPSGTTTDYGYTF. The CDR3 DNA follows: TGTGCCAGCAGCCCGAGCGGGACAACTACGGACTATGGCTACACCTTC.

This sequence joins TRBV9 and TRBJ1-4; D perhaps matches TRBD1 (6 bases). The CDR3 is 15 amino acids. V was shortened by 4 bases and J by 0 bases, with 10 bases between the two germline ends. Per the germline V gene, CDR1 is SGDLS and CDR2 is YYNGEE. The CDR3 DNA sequence: TGTGCCAGCAGCCTCGGACAGACAACTAATGAAAAACTGTTTTTT. Its protein product is CASSLGQTTNEKLFF.

The rearrangement links TRBV27 to TRBJ1-5; D gene uncertain. The V end lost 7 bases, the J end lost 4 bases, and 8 bases lay between the germline ends. CDR3 size: 12 residues. Looked up from germline, CDR1 is MNHEY and CDR2 is SMNVEV (reference sequence). CDR3 sequence reads: CASTQGNQPQHF. The CDR3 coding sequence is TGTGCCAGCACCCAAGGGAATCAGCCCCAGCATTTT.

On this clone itself: One end of the junction fails to match germline, which may point to a read error. The rearrangement links TRBV7-9 to TRBJ2-3; 12 nucleotides line up with TRBD2. Germline V gene lookup returns CDR1 SEHNR and CDR2 FQNEAQ (reference sequence). This CDR3 is 13 amino acids long. As DNA, the CDR3 is TGTGCCAGCAGCTTAGCCGGGGCTAGCGGGGGGGAGTTT. Its translation is CASSLAGASGGEF. The full variable domain, rest sourced from reference TRBV7-9 and TRBJ2-3, is DTGVSQNPRHKITKRGQNVTFRCDPISEHNRLYWYRQTLGQGPEFLTYFQNEAQLEKSRLLSDRFSAERPKGSFSTLEIQRTEQGDSAMYLCASSLAGASGGEFGPGTRLTVL.